What follows describes a single TCR beta chain. Its antigen remains unidentified. Qualities for individual bases were not recorded, and no much larger clone is one base off. V and J lose 5 bases and 5 bases, and a span of 22 bases separates them. The germline V gene (reference sequence) gives CDR1 as SEHNR and CDR2 as FQNEAQ. The CDR3 has 17 amino acids, counting the end cysteine and phenylalanine. Only the CDR3 part of the read is kept: 51 bases, read in frame from the first base. To sequence the TCRbeta CDR3 region, genomic DNA was isolated from the sorted cells. The immunoSEQ Assay was used to sequence the TCRbeta CDR3 regions. Not all clones reach the TCRdb copy of this immuneACCESS table, which keeps in-frame sequences only. Checked studies attribute under half of the gap to unresolved V genes and leave the rest unexplained. The sample records some 66,000 clones, under 85% of which are singletons. Approximately 2.5% of the sample rests with the top ten.

Patients with autoimmune disease history or receiving systemic immunosuppression were excluded from the trial. Peripheral blood for TCR sequencing was drawn from every dose cohort at baseline, at cycle 4 day 1 and at cycle 7 day 1. The samples were drawn from a first-in-human, open-label, multicenter phase I dose-escalation trial of ivuxolimab. Adults with locally advanced or metastatic melanoma, renal cell carcinoma, hepatocellular carcinoma or head and neck squamous cell carcinoma were enrolled in the trial. CD4+ and CD8+ T cells were sorted separately from peripheral blood before TCR sequencing. These data are taken from a study of OX40 agonist ivuxolimab in advanced cancers. General notes on the study: The costimulatory receptor OX40 (CD134) was targeted by ivuxolimab, a fully human IgG2 agonistic monoclonal antibody. Partial responses were achieved by three dose-escalation patients, of whom one had hepatocellular carcinoma and two had cutaneous melanoma. Intravenous ivuxolimab was administered to patients every 2 weeks at six dose levels: 0.01, 0.1, 0.3, 1.5, 3 and 10 mg/kg. Among the 52 dose-escalation patients, around 20 had hepatocellular carcinoma, approximately 15 melanoma, 9 renal cell carcinoma and 9 head and neck cancer. Patients were allowed to have had prior anti-PD-1, anti-PD-L1 or anti-CTLA-4 therapy, and around two fifths of the dose-escalation patients had been treated with checkpoint inhibitors. Peripheral TCRbeta sequencing aimed to test whether ivuxolimab altered TCR sequence diversity and caused clonal T-cell expansion. In the dose-escalation cohort, approximately 83% of patients were male, and the mean age was 60 years with a range of roughly 23 to 79. The paper covers the monotherapy dose-escalation part of the phase I ivuxolimab trial, which included N = 52 patients.

Study-wide conclusions, independent of this receptor: Clonal expansion of both CD4+ and CD8+ blood T cells was observed from baseline to week 6 at doses 0.1 to 3.0 mg/kg. Antigen specificity was not determined for the clonally expanded peripheral T cells. Low levels of normalized T-cell clonal expansion were also seen in some patients who did not respond. In the 0.1-3.0 mg/kg groups, partial responders had among the lowest normalized peripheral clonal expansion, particularly in CD8+ T cells. After ivuxolimab, expanded clones were on average more numerous among CD8+ T cells than among CD4+ T cells.

The receptor comes from an adult with an advanced solid tumor such as melanoma, head and neck, liver or kidney cancer. The sequencing used CD4+ or CD8+ T cells sorted from blood, collected in a trial of the OX40 agonist ivuxolimab. The chain couples TRBV7-9 to TRBJ2-1, with the D gene uncertain. The DNA reads TGTGCCAGCAGCCGGAAGACGGCAACAGAGATTAACAATGAGCAGTTCTTC. Its translation reads: CASSRKTATEINNEQFF.